The 14 T cell receptor beta chains presented below share a single source sample, sequenced in a study of blood T cell repertoires in COVID-19. TCRdb's copy holds only in-frame clones and misses some; the assay was immunoSEQ multiplex PCR. The data contain approximately 190,000 clones, roughly 88% of them seen just once; the ten biggest clones take up less than 7.5%. The specimen was peripheral blood. The receptors shown here come from a middle-aged woman who had recovered from COVID-19.

The V and J genes are TRBV27 and TRBJ2-7, with a possible D match to TRBD2 (6 bases). CDR1 is MNHEY, CDR2 SMNVEV, per germline (reference sequence). V was pared by 3 bases and J by 4 bases, with 16 bases between. The CDR3 length is 15 residues. CDR3 nucleotide sequence: TGTGCCAGCAGTTTTCAGTCGGGAGCGATGTACGAGCAGTACTTC. Protein product: CASSFQSGAMYEQYF.

J is TRBJ1-5 and V is TRBV4-1, with TRBD1 matching 8 bases. CDR1 MGHRA and CDR2 YSYEKL come from the germline V gene. The CDR3 runs 15 residues. J lost 6 bases, V lost 0 bases, and 4 bases had no gene match. The CDR3 DNA reads as TGCGCCAGCAGCCAAGAATCGCAGGGGGCTCAGCCCCAGCATTTT. Encoded protein: CASSQESQGAQPQHF.

The V and J genes are TRBV11-3 and TRBJ1-1; 7 nucleotides agree with TRBD1. Germline assignment: CDR1 SGHNT and CDR2 YENEEA. Losses at the gene ends were 5 bases for V and 8 bases for J; bases not matched to a gene: 5. The CDR3 has 12 residues. CDR3 sequence reads: CASSGETGEAFF. The CDR3 bases are TGTGCCAGCAGCGGAGAGACAGGGGAAGCTTTCTTT.

This chain joins TRBV4-3 and TRBJ2-3; 7 bases match TRBD1. The CDR3 spans 17 residues. Unmatched junction bases numbered 12, after V lost 2 bases and J lost 4 bases. CDR1 is LGHNA, CDR2 YSLEER, per germline. CDR3 bases: TGCGCCAGCAGCCAATATCGGGACAGCCGAGGGGCAGATACGCAGTATTTT. Its translation is CASSQYRDSRGADTQYF.

A single count supports this clone. This rearrangement joins TRBV4-1 to TRBJ2-2; D possibly corresponds to TRBD1 (5 bases). V gave up 6 bases and J gave up 0 bases, with 17 bases separating them. The CDR3 extends over 17 amino acids. Looked up from germline, CDR1 is MGHRA and CDR2 is YSYEKL. The CDR3, as DNA: TGCGCCAGCAGGCTCAATGGACAACCCGCGAACACCGGGGAGCTGTTTTTT. Translated, it gives CASRLNGQPANTGELFF.

The rearrangement uses TRBV20-1 and TRBJ2-7; TRBD2 is a possible D gene (5 bases). The CDR3 is 13 residues long. Trimming took 3 bases from V and 2 from J, leaving 11 bases between them. The germline gives CDR1 DFQATT, CDR2 SNEGSKA (reference sequence). The CDR3 here is CSASLTGTYEQYF. In nucleotides, the CDR3 is TGCAGTGCTAGTCTGACGGGGACCTACGAGCAGTACTTC.

The chain combines TRBV11-2 with TRBJ1-3; D unclear. Deletions cut 4 bases from V and 1 base from J, with 8 bases between. Per the germline V gene, CDR1 is SGHAT and CDR2 is FQNNGV. This CDR3 contains 14 residues. The CDR3 sequence: CASSSTRSGNTIYF. CDR3 DNA: TGTGCCAGCAGCTCCACCCGGTCTGGAAACACCATATATTTT.

The chain recombines TRBV27 with TRBJ2-1; TRBD2 aligns across 12 bases. Germline V gene data show CDR1 as MNHEY and CDR2 as SMNVEV (reference sequence). The ends lost 5 bases at V and 6 bases at J; junction bases unmatched: 8. CDR3 length: 16 amino acids. CDR3 sequence reads: CASSPLPSGRANEQFF. For the CDR3, the DNA is TGTGCCAGCAGTCCCCTCCCTAGCGGGAGGGCCAATGAGCAGTTCTTC.

Written as DNA, the CDR3 is TGTGCCAGCTCGTCCCGGGTCGCCACCCAAGAGACCCAGTACTTC. Protein: CASSSRVATQETQYF. V and J are TRBV6-5 and TRBJ2-5, with D uncertain. This CDR3 is 15 amino acids long. Germline V gene lookup returns CDR1 MNHEY and CDR2 SVGAGI. Trimming pared 8 bases from V and 1 base from J, leaving 17 bases between.

This rearrangement joins TRBV24-1 to TRBJ2-6, with D unclear. The CDR3 is 14 residues long. Trimming pared 10 bases from V and 4 bases from J, leaving 13 bases between. Germline CDR1 KGHDR, CDR2 SFDVKD. The CDR3 loop is CATQRGSGANVLTF. DNA of the CDR3: TGTGCCACGCAGCGTGGCTCCGGGGCCAACGTCCTGACTTTC.

The V gene is TRBV5-1, the J gene TRBJ2-7, with D maybe TRBD1 (6 bases). The CDR3 has 14 residues. CDR1 and CDR2 (germline): SGHRS, YFSETQ. Trimming took off 1 base at V and 4 bases at J, with 12 bases between the two ends. The CDR3 loop reads CASSLLTGNYEQYF. The DNA of the CDR3 is TGCGCCAGCAGCTTGCTGACAGGAAATTACGAGCAGTACTTC.

The chain uses TRBV19 and TRBJ1-4; perhaps TRBD1 as D (6 bases). V was trimmed by 5 bases and J by 5 bases, leaving 15 bases between them. The CDR3 runs to 15 residues. Germline V gene lookup returns CDR1 LNHDA and CDR2 SQIVND (reference sequence). CDR3: CASSESGTSNEKLFF. In nucleotides, the CDR3 is TGTGCCAGTAGTGAATCCGGGACATCGAATGAAAAACTGTTTTTT. Variable domain in full (rest from reference TRBV19 and TRBJ1-4): DGGITQSPKYLFRKEGQNVTLSCEQNLNHDAMYWYRQDPGQGLRLIYYSQIVNDFQKGDIAEGYSVSREKKESFPLTVTSAQKNPTAFYLCASSESGTSNEKLFFGSGTQLSVL.

The chain recombines TRBV2 with TRBJ1-3, with unresolved D. CDR1 is SNHLY and CDR2 is FYNNEI in the germline V gene. V dropped 0 bases and J dropped 3 bases, with 15 bases sitting between them. CDR3 length: 17 residues. The CDR3 protein is CASSEAAGVGIGNTIYF. In nucleotides, the CDR3 is TGTGCCAGCAGTGAAGCGGCAGGTGTGGGTATTGGAAACACCATATATTTT. The full variable domain, rest sourced from reference TRBV2 and TRBJ1-3, is EPEVTQTPSHQVTQMGQEVILRCVPISNHLYFYWYRQILGQKVEFLVSFYNNEISEKSEIFDDQFSVERPDGSNFTLKIRSTKLEDSAMYFCASSEAAGVGIGNTIYFGEGSWLTVV.

This clone was counted a single time. This chain links TRBV20-1 with TRBJ2-7; D gene ambiguous. V shed 3 bases and J shed 2 bases, with 20 bases lying between them. The CDR3 totals 16 residues. Germline CDR1 reads DFQATT; CDR2 reads SNEGSKA (reference sequence). CDR3 nucleotides: TGCAGTGCTAGTCCCTCTTTTTCTAGTGATGCCTACGAGCAGTACTTC. It specifies CSASPSFSSDAYEQYF.